This TCR beta chain was sequenced in a study of T cell changes during pregnancy in multiple sclerosis. This CDR3 is built from 15 residues. The ends were cut back, 5 bases at V and 2 bases at J, with 13 bases in the middle. CDR1 is PRHDT, CDR2 FYEKMQ, per germline (reference sequence). Libraries were prepared by immunoSEQ multiplex PCR; TCRdb keeps only in-frame clonotypes and omits some of them. The table lists just under 65,000 clones, 91% of them singletons. This receptor was taken from a female donor in good health, enrolled as a control in a pregnancy study. The rearrangement links TRBV13 to TRBJ2-1; D perhaps matches TRBD1 (6 bases). This specimen consisted of peripheral blood, obtained after pregnancy. CDR3 DNA: TGTGCCAGCAGCCCCCTGGCAGGGGCCTACAATGAGCAGTTCTTC. Amino acids: CASSPLAGAYNEQFF.